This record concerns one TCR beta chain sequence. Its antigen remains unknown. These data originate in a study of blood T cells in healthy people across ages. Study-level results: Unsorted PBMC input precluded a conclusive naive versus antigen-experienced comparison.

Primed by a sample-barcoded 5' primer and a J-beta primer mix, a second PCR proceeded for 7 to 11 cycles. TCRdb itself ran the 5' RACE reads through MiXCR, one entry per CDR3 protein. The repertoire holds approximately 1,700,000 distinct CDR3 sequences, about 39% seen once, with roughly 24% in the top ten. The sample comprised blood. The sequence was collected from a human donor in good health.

The CDR3 here is CASNWAGAGETQYF. CDR3 coding DNA: TGTGCCAGCAACTGGGCGGGGGCCGGAGAGACCCAGTACTTC. The genes are TRBV2 and TRBJ2-5, with a possible D match to TRBD2 (7 bases). V was shortened by 7 bases and J by 4 bases, with 16 bases between the two germline ends. The CDR3 totals 14 residues. CDR1 SNHLY and CDR2 FYNNEI come from the germline V gene.